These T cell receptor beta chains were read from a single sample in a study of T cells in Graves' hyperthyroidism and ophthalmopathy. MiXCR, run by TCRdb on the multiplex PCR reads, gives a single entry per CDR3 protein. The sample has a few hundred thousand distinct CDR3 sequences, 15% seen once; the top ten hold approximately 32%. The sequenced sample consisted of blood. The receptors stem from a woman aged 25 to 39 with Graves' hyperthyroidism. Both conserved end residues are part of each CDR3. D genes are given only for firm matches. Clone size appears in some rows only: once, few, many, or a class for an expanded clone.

cdr3_aa: CASSKRQGQETQYF; cdr3_nt: TGTGCCAGTAGTAAACGACAGGGTCAAGAGACCCAGTACTTC; cdr3_length: 14; d_call: TRBD1; clone_size: -; v_call: TRBV19; j_call: TRBJ2-5
cdr3_aa: CASRGTSGSTDTQYF; cdr3_nt: TGTGCCAGCAGGGGGACTAGCGGAAGCACAGATACGCAGTATTTT; cdr3_length: 15; d_call: TRBD2; clone_size: many; v_call: TRBV2; j_call: TRBJ2-3
cdr3_aa: CASSLGLAGGHETQYF; cdr3_nt: TGTGCCAGCAGCTTAGGATTAGCGGGAGGGCATGAGACCCAGTACTTC; cdr3_length: 16; d_call: TRBD2; clone_size: -; v_call: TRBV7-6; j_call: TRBJ2-5
cdr3_aa: CASSQGPGVNIQYF; cdr3_nt: TGTGCCAGCAGCCAAGGTCCCGGGGTAAACATTCAGTACTTC; cdr3_length: 14; d_call: -; clone_size: few; v_call: TRBV3-1; j_call: TRBJ2-4
cdr3_aa: CSARDIEREGLNEQFF; cdr3_nt: TGCAGTGCTAGAGATATTGAGCGGGAGGGCCTCAATGAGCAGTTCTTC; cdr3_length: 16; d_call: TRBD2; clone_size: many; v_call: TRBV20-1; j_call: TRBJ2-1
cdr3_aa: CASSFLVGTSGSNEQFF; cdr3_nt: TGTGCCAGCAGTTTTCTGGTCGGGACTAGCGGGAGCAATGAGCAGTTCTTC; cdr3_length: 17; d_call: TRBD2; clone_size: many; v_call: TRBV12-3/TRBV12-4; j_call: TRBJ2-1
cdr3_aa: CASDGAGGVGFESPLHF; cdr3_nt: TGTGCCAGCGACGGGGCGGGGGGGGTTGGATTTGAATCACCCCTCCACTTT; cdr3_length: 17; d_call: -; clone_size: -; v_call: TRBV28; j_call: TRBJ1-6
cdr3_aa: CATSREEGHLEAFF; cdr3_nt: TGTGCCACCAGCAGAGAGGAGGGACACCTTGAAGCTTTCTTT; cdr3_length: 14; d_call: -; clone_size: many; v_call: TRBV15; j_call: TRBJ1-1
cdr3_aa: CAISDPGRNTGELFF; cdr3_nt: TGTGCCATCAGTGATCCGGGACGGAACACCGGGGAGCTGTTTTTT; cdr3_length: 15; d_call: -; clone_size: few; v_call: TRBV10-3; j_call: TRBJ2-2
cdr3_aa: CASTESGGIGSEQYF; cdr3_nt: TGTGCCAGCACCGAATCAGGGGGCATTGGGAGCGAGCAGTACTTC; cdr3_length: 15; d_call: TRBD1; clone_size: -; v_call: TRBV11-2; j_call: TRBJ2-7
cdr3_aa: CASSLVGLAGNLEYF; cdr3_nt: TGTGCCAGCAGCTTGGTCGGACTAGCGGGAAATTTGGAGTATTTT; cdr3_length: 15; d_call: TRBD2; clone_size: many; v_call: TRBV7-2; j_call: TRBJ2-3
cdr3_aa: CASSIPMPGQSNQPQHF; cdr3_nt: TGTGCCAGTAGTATACCAATGCCCGGACAGAGCAATCAGCCCCAGCATTTT; cdr3_length: 17; d_call: -; clone_size: -; v_call: TRBV19; j_call: TRBJ1-5
cdr3_aa: CSASNRLMLDF; cdr3_nt: TGCAGTGCTAGTAACCGATTAATGCTGGACTTC; cdr3_length: 11; d_call: -; clone_size: few; v_call: TRBV20-1; j_call: TRBJ2-7
cdr3_aa: CASSSSRVAYNEQFF; cdr3_nt: TGTGCCAGCAGCTCGTCCAGGGTTGCCTACAATGAGCAGTTCTTC; cdr3_length: 15; d_call: -; clone_size: many; v_call: TRBV11-1; j_call: TRBJ2-1
cdr3_aa: CASSATSTGPGPAHF; cdr3_nt: TGTGCCAGCAGCGCAACCAGCACGGGACCCGGTCCTGCGCATTTT; cdr3_length: 15; d_call: -; clone_size: few; v_call: TRBV5-5; j_call: TRBJ1-5
cdr3_aa: CASSIEGQGNQPQHF; cdr3_nt: TGTGCCAGTAGTATAGAGGGACAGGGTAATCAGCCCCAGCATTTT; cdr3_length: 15; d_call: TRBD1; clone_size: -; v_call: TRBV19; j_call: TRBJ1-5